A selection of T cell receptor beta chains follows, all from one sample in a study of cytotoxic CD8 clonotypes in ibrutinib-treated CLL. The protocol was immunoSEQ multiplex PCR, while the TCRdb copy is restricted to in-frame clones and leaves out a portion. Here the sample spans fewer than 150,000 clones, 80% to 85% being singletons. The starting material was PBMCs, obtained after 24 months of ibrutinib treatment. The receptor set was obtained from a human donor with chronic lymphocytic leukemia. The CDR3 runs from the conserved cysteine through the conserved F or W. The D gene is left open where the match is weak. Rows give clone size only sometimes, using once, few, many, or a class for an expanded clone.

size,V,D,J,CDR3,DNA
NA,TRBV5-4,NA,TRBJ2-1,CASSLGAVNEQFF,TGTGCCAGCAGCTTGGGGGCCGTTAATGAGCAGTTCTTC
NA,TRBV7-9,NA,TRBJ1-5,CASSLALGTNQPQHF,TGTGCCAGCAGCTTAGCGCTGGGCACCAATCAGCCCCAGCATTTT
NA,TRBV19,NA,TRBJ1-6,CASRDQGSSYNSPLHF,TGTGCCAGTAGGGACCAGGGGAGCTCCTATAATTCACCCCTCCACTTT
NA,TRBV4-3,NA,TRBJ2-7,CASSQDRYSTYEQYF,TGCGCCAGCAGCCAAGATCGGTACAGCACCTACGAGCAGTACTTC
NA,TRBV25-1,TRBD1,TRBJ2-5,CASLGPGQIQETQYF,TGTGCCAGCTTAGGACCGGGACAGATACAAGAGACCCAGTACTTC
NA,TRBV7-9,TRBD1,TRBJ2-3,CASSSGTDSTDTQYF,TGTGCCAGCAGCTCCGGGACAGACAGCACAGATACGCAGTATTTT
NA,TRBV19,NA,TRBJ2-7,CASSIKGGRYEQYF,TGTGCCAGTAGTATTAAGGGGGGACGGTACGAGCAGTACTTC
NA,TRBV9,TRBD1,TRBJ2-3,CASSVGGTGTDTQYF,TGTGCCAGCAGCGTAGGGGGGACAGGCACAGATACGCAGTATTTT
NA,TRBV11-3,NA,TRBJ1-5,CASSLARVRGGQPQHF,TGTGCCAGCAGCTTAGCCAGGGTTCGAGGGGGTCAGCCCCAGCATTTT
NA,TRBV4-1,TRBD1,TRBJ1-2,CASSQDLGTGQNYGYTF,TGCGCCAGCAGCCAAGATCTAGGGACAGGGCAGAACTATGGCTACACCTTC
NA,TRBV5-4,TRBD1,TRBJ1-1,CASSLGRGPEAFF,TGTGCCAGCAGCTTGGGGAGGGGGCCTGAAGCTTTCTTT
NA,TRBV2,NA,TRBJ1-6,CASSNGGSLNSPLHF,TGTGCCAGCTCCAATGGGGGGTCCCTCAATTCACCCCTCCACTTT
once,TRBV4-3,TRBD2,TRBJ2-1,CASSQDTRTSVGNEQFF,TGCGCCAGCAGCCAAGATACCAGGACTAGCGTGGGCAATGAGCAGTTCTTC
NA,TRBV2,NA,TRBJ2-5,CASNGNQETQYF,TGTGCCAGCAATGGGAACCAAGAGACCCAGTACTTC
NA,TRBV28,NA,TRBJ1-1,CASSLLLSANTEAFF,TGTGCCAGCAGTTTATTGCTGTCGGCGAACACTGAAGCTTTCTTT
NA,TRBV14,NA,TRBJ2-1,CASSQLMGSYNEQFF,TGTGCCAGCAGCCAATTAATGGGGTCCTACAATGAGCAGTTCTTC
many,TRBV7-8,NA,TRBJ2-7,CASSLADSLAYF,TGTGCCAGCAGCTTAGCGGACAGTTTGGCGTACTTC
NA,TRBV7-2,NA,TRBJ1-2,CASSAPTDYGYTF,TGTGCCAGCAGCGCGCCGACAGACTATGGCTACACCTTC
NA,TRBV7-2,TRBD1,TRBJ1-1,CASSQTGATEAFF,TGTGCCAGCAGCCAGACAGGGGCCACTGAAGCTTTCTTT
few,TRBV7-2,TRBD1,TRBJ2-6,CASSRRDRGPTGANVLTF,TGTGCCAGCAGCCGGCGGGACAGGGGGCCAACTGGGGCCAACGTCCTGACTTTC
NA,TRBV30,NA,TRBJ1-2,CAWSVGYGYTF,TGTGCCTGGAGTGTAGGGTATGGCTACACCTTC
NA,TRBV5-4,NA,TRBJ1-4,CASSPLSRAEKLFF,TGTGCCAGCAGCCCTCTTTCCAGGGCTGAAAAACTGTTTTTT
NA,TRBV5-1,NA,TRBJ1-5,CASSLGGQGNQPQHF,TGCGCCAGCAGCTTGGGAGGGCAGGGAAATCAGCCCCAGCATTTT
NA,TRBV6-5,NA,TRBJ2-2,CASNRGGLDTGELFF,TGTGCCAGCAATCGAGGGGGGTTGGACACCGGGGAGCTGTTTTTT
NA,TRBV11-3,NA,TRBJ1-4,CASSLGPVGKLFF,TGTGCCAGCAGCTTAGGTCCCGTTGGAAAACTGTTTTTT
once,TRBV7-8,TRBD1,TRBJ2-2,CASSLRGLGANTGELFF,TGTGCCAGCAGCTTAAGGGGGCTGGGGGCGAACACCGGGGAGCTGTTTTTT
NA,TRBV6-5,NA,TRBJ2-2,CASSYGGAGTGELFF,TGTGCCAGCAGTTACGGAGGGGCAGGCACCGGGGAGCTGTTTTTT
NA,TRBV18,NA,TRBJ2-2,CASSPNALTANTGELFF,TGTGCCAGCTCACCAAACGCCCTGACAGCTAACACCGGGGAGCTGTTTTTT
few,TRBV19,TRBD1,TRBJ1-2,CASSRDSNYGYTF,TGTGCCAGTAGTAGGGACAGCAACTATGGCTACACCTTC